This T cell receptor beta chain stems from a study of blood T cell repertoires in COVID-19. The assay was immunoSEQ multiplex PCR, and TCRdb's table has in-frame clones only and misses some. Of about 300,000 clones listed, 80% to 90% are singletons. CDR1 and CDR2 from the germline V gene are WSHSY and SAAADI. The CDR3 runs to 12 residues. With 3 bases removed from V and 8 bases from J, the gap between germline ends came to 10 bases. Sequenced input: peripheral blood. The sequence derives from a woman between 45 and 65 years old with COVID-19, enrolled during active disease. The chain couples TRBV10-2 to TRBJ1-1, with D possibly TRBD1 on 5 matching bases. The CDR3 nucleotides read TGCGCCAGCAGTGAAGAAGGACAAGAAGCTTTCTTT. It codes for CASSEEGQEAFF.